This TCR beta chain was sequenced during a study of blood T cell repertoires in COVID-19. At the level of the study: Acute-phase and convalescent COVID-19 samples originated in the United States, Italy and Spain.

Germline CDR1 and CDR2: SGDLS and YYNGEE. CDR3 size: 14 residues. Losses at the gene ends were 0 bases for V and 6 bases for J; bases not matched to a gene: 4. In the original analysis: Estimates of nucleated cell counts were drawn from the amplification of reference gene primers. TCRdb's copy holds only in-frame clones and misses some; the assay was immunoSEQ multiplex PCR. The DNA gave D and trimming, while V, J and clone size come from that table. The sample consists of about 240,000 clones, 84% of them appearing once. This sequence joins TRBV9 and TRBJ2-7; the match to TRBD1 covers 9 bases. The source material was peripheral blood. The sequence came from a man over 45 with acute or convalescent COVID-19. The CDR3 nucleotides read TGTGCCAGCAGCGTAGAGGGACAGGGAGCCGAGCAGTACTTC. This translates into CASSVEGQGAEQYF. Together with reference TRBV9 and TRBJ2-7, the CDR3 gives the full variable domain: DSGVTQTPKHLITATGQRVTLRCSPRSGDLSVYWYQQSLDQGLQFLIQYYNGEERAKGNILERFSAQQFPDLHSELNLSSLELGDSALYFCASSVEGQGAEQYFGPGTRLTVT.